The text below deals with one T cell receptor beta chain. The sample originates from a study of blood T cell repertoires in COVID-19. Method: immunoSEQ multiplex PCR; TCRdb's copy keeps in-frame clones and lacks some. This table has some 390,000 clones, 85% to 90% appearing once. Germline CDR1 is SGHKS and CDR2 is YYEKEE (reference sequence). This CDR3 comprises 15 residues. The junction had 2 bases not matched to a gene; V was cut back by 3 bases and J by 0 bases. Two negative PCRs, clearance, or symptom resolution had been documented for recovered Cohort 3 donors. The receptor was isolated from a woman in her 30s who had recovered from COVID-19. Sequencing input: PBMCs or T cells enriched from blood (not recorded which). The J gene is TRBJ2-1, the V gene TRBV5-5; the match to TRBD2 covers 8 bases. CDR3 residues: CASSSAGDSYNEQFF. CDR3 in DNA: TGTGCCAGCAGCTCAGCGGGGGACTCCTACAATGAGCAGTTCTTC.